The present T cell receptor beta chain was sequenced within a study of control samples from healthy donors and cancer patients. Germline V gene lookup returns CDR1 MNHEY and CDR2 SVGAGI. CDR3 length: 15 residues. Trimming took 4 bases from V and 1 from J; bases not matched to a gene: 1. The repertoire was sequenced with immunoSEQ multiplex PCR; TCRdb's copy has only in-frame clones and lacks some. The sample holds around 180,000 clones, about 90% seen once. This clone was seen a single time. The material sequenced was blood. This TCR came from a woman aged 40 to 49 in good health. This chain uses TRBV6-5 with TRBJ2-7; 13 bases agree with TRBD2. This chain's CDR3 is CASSLTSGGSYEQYF. Here the CDR3 DNA reads TGTGCCAGCAGTTTGACTAGCGGGGGGTCCTACGAGCAGTACTTC.